The entry below gives a single T cell receptor (beta chain) sequence along with its context. The V and J ends lost 0 bases and 5 bases, in that order; junction bases with no gene match: 5. Germline loops: CDR1 SGHNT, CDR2 YYREEE (reference sequence). The CDR3 has 16 amino acids. The data stem from a study of blood T cell repertoires in COVID-19. Original handling: Amplifying reference gene primers gave estimates of nucleated cell counts. TCRdb's copy holds only in-frame clones and misses some; the assay was immunoSEQ multiplex PCR. The D gene and trimming were derived from the DNA, and the V and J assignments and clone size from that table. The sample holds tens of thousands of clones, more than 75% seen once.

This clonotype originated in a human donor in a cohort sampled during active COVID-19. The chain employs TRBV5-4 and TRBJ2-3, with 11 nucleotides matching TRBD2. The source material was peripheral blood. For the CDR3, the DNA is TGTGCCAGCAGCTTGGGTAGCGGGGGGGCGGGAGATACGCAGTATTTT. Protein sequence: CASSLGSGGAGDTQYF. The entire variable domain, with the rest obtained from reference TRBV5-4 and TRBJ2-3, is as follows: ETGVTQSPTHLIKTRGQQVTLRCSSQSGHNTVSWYQQALGQGPQFIFQYYREEENGRGNFPPRFSGLQFPNYSSELNVNALELDDSALYLCASSLGSGGAGDTQYFGPGTRLTVL.